These T cell receptor beta chains were read from a single sample in a study of CD8 T cells in ankylosing spondylitis. One entry per CDR3 protein, called by TCRdb with MiXCR from the 5' RACE reads. The table records about 35,000 distinct CDR3 sequences, less than 4% of them present only once. The specimen sequenced was blood, either unsorted or a sorted T cell fraction (not recorded which). These receptor sequences come from a male donor with ankylosing spondylitis or in good health (not recorded which). Both conserved end residues are part of each CDR3. The order of the fields is CDR3 length, clone size, V gene, D gene, J gene, CDR3 protein, CDR3 DNA. A D gene is named only where the DNA matches it firmly. Not all rows give a size; the values are once, few, many and, for expanded clones, a class.

length: 17
size: many
V: TRBV9
D: TRBD1
J: TRBJ2-2
CDR3: CASSPARGTGFTGELFF
DNA: TGTGCCAGCAGCCCCGCTAGGGGGACAGGGTTTACCGGGGAGCTGTTTTTT

length: 17
size: many
V: TRBV9
D: TRBD1
J: TRBJ2-3
CDR3: CASSVAPQGKSTDTQYF
DNA: TGTGCCAGCAGCGTAGCGCCACAGGGGAAAAGCACAGATACGCAGTATTTT

length: 16
size: many
V: TRBV9
D: NA
J: TRBJ2-5
CDR3: CASSVGPGVDQETQYF
DNA: TGTGCCAGCAGCGTAGGTCCAGGGGTTGATCAAGAGACCCAGTACTTC

length: 13
size: many
V: TRBV9
D: NA
J: TRBJ2-1
CDR3: CASSSDSPNEQFF
DNA: TGTGCCAGCAGCTCGGACTCCCCCAATGAGCAGTTCTTC

length: 19
size: many
V: TRBV9
D: TRBD1
J: TRBJ1-2
CDR3: CASSVGLTGRFLGNYGYTF
DNA: TGTGCCAGCAGCGTAGGTTTGACAGGGCGGTTCCTGGGTAACTATGGCTACACCTTC

length: 15
size: many
V: TRBV9
D: TRBD2
J: TRBJ2-2
CDR3: CASTPASGSSGELFF
DNA: TGTGCCAGCACCCCGGCTAGCGGGAGTAGCGGGGAGCTGTTTTTT

length: 15
size: many
V: TRBV9
D: TRBD1
J: TRBJ1-1
CDR3: CASSPQTGLNTEAFF
DNA: TGTGCCAGCAGCCCTCAGACAGGGTTGAACACTGAAGCTTTCTTT

length: 17
size: many
V: TRBV21-1
D: NA
J: TRBJ1-2
CDR3: CASSKAHYRGGNYGYTF
DNA: TGTGCCAGCAGCAAAGCCCATTACAGGGGGGGAAACTATGGCTACACCTTC

length: 18
size: many
V: TRBV9
D: TRBD2
J: TRBJ2-3
CDR3: CASSVTPGLAGGTDTQYF
DNA: TGTGCCAGCAGCGTAACCCCCGGGCTAGCGGGCGGCACAGATACGCAGTATTTT

length: 13
size: many
V: TRBV9
D: TRBD2
J: TRBJ2-5
CDR3: CASSVVGGGTQYF
DNA: TGTGCCAGCAGCGTAGTGGGGGGGGGGACCCAGTACTTC

length: 15
size: many
V: TRBV9
D: NA
J: TRBJ1-3
CDR3: CASSADGISGNTIYF
DNA: TGTGCCAGCAGCGCGGACGGAATCTCTGGAAACACCATATATTTT

length: 14
size: many
V: TRBV9
D: TRBD1
J: TRBJ1-5
CDR3: CASSGTGGNQPQHF
DNA: TGTGCCAGCAGCGGGACAGGGGGCAATCAGCCCCAGCATTTT

length: 16
size: many
V: TRBV9
D: NA
J: TRBJ2-5
CDR3: CASSVTPGLDQETQYF
DNA: TGTGCCAGCAGCGTCACTCCGGGACTCGACCAAGAGACCCAGTACTTC

length: 16
size: many
V: TRBV9
D: TRBD1
J: TRBJ2-1
CDR3: CASSDTTGGRHDEQFF
DNA: TGTGCCAGCAGCGACACAACAGGGGGCCGACACGATGAGCAGTTCTTC

length: 15
size: many
V: TRBV9
D: TRBD2
J: TRBJ2-1
CDR3: CASSSTSVTYNEQFF
DNA: TGTGCCAGCAGCTCAACTAGCGTGACCTACAATGAGCAGTTCTTC

length: 16
size: many
V: TRBV9
D: NA
J: TRBJ2-1
CDR3: CASSVGFVVNTNEQFF
DNA: TGTGCCAGCAGCGTAGGCTTCGTGGTAAATACCAATGAGCAGTTCTTC

length: 15
size: few
V: TRBV9
D: TRBD1
J: TRBJ1-1
CDR3: CASSIGTGPNTEAFF
DNA: TGTGCCAGCAGCATAGGGACAGGGCCGAACACTGAAGCTTTCTTT

length: 15
size: many
V: TRBV9
D: TRBD2
J: TRBJ2-1
CDR3: CASSVLSGSYNEQFF
DNA: TGTGCCAGCAGCGTACTTAGCGGGTCCTACAATGAGCAGTTCTTC

length: 13
size: many
V: TRBV9
D: NA
J: TRBJ2-5
CDR3: CASSEGLQETQYF
DNA: TGTGCCAGCAGCGAGGGACTCCAAGAGACCCAGTACTTC

length: 16
size: many
V: TRBV9
D: NA
J: TRBJ1-3
CDR3: CASSATGAISGNTIYF
DNA: TGTGCCAGCAGCGCGACAGGAGCTATCTCTGGAAACACCATATATTTT

length: 21
size: many
V: TRBV9
D: TRBD1
J: TRBJ2-1
CDR3: CASSVATGTGPQLSSYNEQFF
DNA: TGTGCCAGCAGCGTAGCTACGGGGACAGGGCCCCAACTAAGCTCCTACAATGAGCAGTTCTTC

length: 15
size: many
V: TRBV9
D: TRBD1
J: TRBJ2-3
CDR3: CASSVRQGGTDTQYF
DNA: TGTGCCAGCAGCGTTCGACAGGGCGGCACAGATACGCAGTATTTT

length: 15
size: many
V: TRBV9
D: NA
J: TRBJ2-5
CDR3: CASSVGGQHQETQYF
DNA: TGTGCCAGCAGCGTAGGAGGACAGCACCAAGAGACCCAGTACTTC

length: 14
size: many
V: TRBV9
D: NA
J: TRBJ2-1
CDR3: CASSVGQGRNEQFF
DNA: TGTGCCAGCAGCGTAGGCCAGGGGAGGAATGAGCAGTTCTTC

length: 15
size: many
V: TRBV9
D: TRBD1
J: TRBJ1-2
CDR3: CASSLRQGPNYGYTF
DNA: TGTGCCAGCAGCCTCCGACAGGGTCCTAACTATGGCTACACCTTC

length: 16
size: many
V: TRBV9
D: NA
J: TRBJ2-2
CDR3: CASSVVAGANTGELFF
DNA: TGTGCCAGCAGCGTTGTGGCAGGGGCGAACACCGGGGAGCTGTTTTTT

length: 15
size: many
V: TRBV9
D: TRBD1
J: TRBJ2-3
CDR3: CASSIGQTGVDTQYF
DNA: TGTGCCAGCAGCATCGGCCAGACAGGGGTAGATACGCAGTATTTT

length: 17
size: many
V: TRBV9
D: TRBD1
J: TRBJ2-1
CDR3: CASSSRQGRRSYNEQFF
DNA: TGTGCCAGCAGCAGTCGACAGGGACGGAGGTCCTACAATGAGCAGTTCTTC

length: 13
size: many
V: TRBV9
D: NA
J: TRBJ1-4
CDR3: CASSSNPGEKLFF
DNA: TGTGCCAGCAGCTCAAATCCGGGAGAAAAACTGTTTTTT

length: 15
size: few
V: TRBV9
D: NA
J: TRBJ1-2
CDR3: CASSVANRANYGYTF
DNA: TGTGCCAGCAGCGTAGCTAACAGAGCTAACTATGGCTACACCTTC

length: 16
size: many
V: TRBV9
D: NA
J: TRBJ2-5
CDR3: CASSVRAGGGLETQYF
DNA: TGTGCCAGCAGCGTTCGAGCAGGGGGGGGTCTTGAGACCCAGTACTTC

length: 16
size: many
V: TRBV9
D: NA
J: TRBJ1-6
CDR3: CASSATGTLAPSPLHF
DNA: TGTGCCAGCAGCGCGACCGGGACCTTGGCCCCTTCACCCCTCCACTTT

length: 17
size: many
V: TRBV9
D: NA
J: TRBJ1-4
CDR3: CASSVSGGGRSNEKLFF
DNA: TGTGCCAGCAGCGTATCGGGAGGGGGAAGATCTAATGAAAAACTGTTTTTT

length: 14
size: many
V: TRBV9
D: TRBD1
J: TRBJ2-4
CDR3: CASSEWTGSNIQYF
DNA: TGTGCCAGCAGCGAATGGACAGGGTCAAACATTCAGTACTTC

length: 14
size: many
V: TRBV9
D: NA
J: TRBJ1-2
CDR3: CASTEPGLRNGYTF
DNA: TGTGCCAGCACCGAACCGGGACTCCGGAATGGCTACACCTTC

length: 14
size: many
V: TRBV9
D: NA
J: TRBJ2-2
CDR3: CASSVQPNTGELFF
DNA: TGTGCCAGCAGCGTGCAGCCGAACACCGGGGAGCTGTTTTTT

length: 14
size: many
V: TRBV9
D: TRBD2
J: TRBJ2-3
CDR3: CASTGTSEGDTQYF
DNA: TGTGCCAGCACCGGGACTAGCGAGGGAGATACGCAGTATTTT

length: 14
size: many
V: TRBV9
D: NA
J: TRBJ2-1
CDR3: CASSVDGGYNEQFF
DNA: TGTGCCAGCAGCGTAGATGGGGGTTACAATGAGCAGTTCTTC

length: 12
size: many
V: TRBV9
D: NA
J: TRBJ1-2
CDR3: CASRRGNYGYTF
DNA: TGTGCCAGCAGGCGGGGTAACTATGGCTACACCTTC

length: 14
size: few
V: TRBV9
D: NA
J: TRBJ1-2
CDR3: CASSPWAANYGYTF
DNA: TGTGCCAGCAGCCCCTGGGCGGCCAACTATGGCTACACCTTC

length: 16
size: many
V: TRBV9
D: NA
J: TRBJ2-3
CDR3: CASSVLLGLGTDTQYF
DNA: TGTGCCAGCAGCGTACTCTTGGGGTTGGGGACAGATACGCAGTATTTT

length: 15
size: many
V: TRBV9
D: NA
J: TRBJ2-1
CDR3: CASSEDGVSYNEQFF
DNA: TGTGCCAGCAGCGAGGACGGAGTCTCCTACAATGAGCAGTTCTTC

length: 17
size: many
V: TRBV9
D: NA
J: TRBJ1-2
CDR3: CASSVARGDTHHYGYTF
DNA: TGTGCCAGCAGCGTAGCTAGAGGGGACACCCATCACTATGGCTACACCTTC

length: 14
size: many
V: TRBV9
D: TRBD2
J: TRBJ2-1
CDR3: CASSGTGTSFEQFF
DNA: TGTGCCAGCAGCGGGACCGGGACTAGTTTTGAGCAGTTCTTC

length: 12
size: many
V: TRBV9
D: NA
J: TRBJ2-1
CDR3: CASSARNNEQFF
DNA: TGTGCCAGCAGCGCGAGGAACAATGAGCAGTTCTTC

length: 13
size: many
V: TRBV9
D: NA
J: TRBJ1-5
CDR3: CASGQNSNQPQHF
DNA: TGTGCCAGCGGACAGAATAGCAATCAGCCCCAGCATTTT

length: 18
size: many
V: TRBV9
D: TRBD2
J: TRBJ2-2
CDR3: CASSARLAGGPNTGELFF
DNA: TGTGCCAGCAGCGCCCGACTAGCGGGGGGGCCGAACACCGGGGAGCTGTTTTTT

length: 14
size: many
V: TRBV9
D: NA
J: TRBJ2-1
CDR3: CASSSTTPYNEQFF
DNA: TGTGCCAGCAGCTCGACCACGCCCTACAATGAGCAGTTCTTC

length: 16
size: NA
V: TRBV9
D: TRBD1
J: TRBJ2-2
CDR3: CASTSGQGPNTGELFF
DNA: TGTGCCAGCACCTCAGGACAGGGACCCAACACCGGGGAGCTGTTTTTT

length: 15
size: many
V: TRBV9
D: TRBD1
J: TRBJ2-3
CDR3: CASSSPGGYADTQYF
DNA: TGTGCCAGCAGCTCCCCAGGGGGCTATGCCGATACGCAGTATTTT

length: 15
size: many
V: TRBV9
D: NA
J: TRBJ2-2
CDR3: CASSPAGARTGELFF
DNA: TGTGCCAGCAGCCCCGCGGGCGCGCGGACCGGGGAGCTGTTTTTT

length: 15
size: many
V: TRBV9
D: NA
J: TRBJ2-2
CDR3: CASSVAVAASGELFF
DNA: TGTGCCAGCAGCGTAGCGGTCGCAGCGTCCGGGGAGCTGTTTTTT